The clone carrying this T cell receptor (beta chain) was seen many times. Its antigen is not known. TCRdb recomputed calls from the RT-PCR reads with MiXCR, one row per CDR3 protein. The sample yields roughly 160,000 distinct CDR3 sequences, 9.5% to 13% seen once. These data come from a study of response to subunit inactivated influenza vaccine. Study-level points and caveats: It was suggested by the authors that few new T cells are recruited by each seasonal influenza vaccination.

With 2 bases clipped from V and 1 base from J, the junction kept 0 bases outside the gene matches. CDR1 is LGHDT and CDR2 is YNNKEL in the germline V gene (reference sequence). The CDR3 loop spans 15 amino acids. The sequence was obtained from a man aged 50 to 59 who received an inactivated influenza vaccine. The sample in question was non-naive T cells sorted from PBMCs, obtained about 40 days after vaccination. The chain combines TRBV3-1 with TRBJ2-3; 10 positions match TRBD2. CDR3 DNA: TGTGCCAGCAGCCAACTAGCGGGGGGCACAGATACGCAGTATTTT. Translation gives CASSQLAGGTDTQYF.